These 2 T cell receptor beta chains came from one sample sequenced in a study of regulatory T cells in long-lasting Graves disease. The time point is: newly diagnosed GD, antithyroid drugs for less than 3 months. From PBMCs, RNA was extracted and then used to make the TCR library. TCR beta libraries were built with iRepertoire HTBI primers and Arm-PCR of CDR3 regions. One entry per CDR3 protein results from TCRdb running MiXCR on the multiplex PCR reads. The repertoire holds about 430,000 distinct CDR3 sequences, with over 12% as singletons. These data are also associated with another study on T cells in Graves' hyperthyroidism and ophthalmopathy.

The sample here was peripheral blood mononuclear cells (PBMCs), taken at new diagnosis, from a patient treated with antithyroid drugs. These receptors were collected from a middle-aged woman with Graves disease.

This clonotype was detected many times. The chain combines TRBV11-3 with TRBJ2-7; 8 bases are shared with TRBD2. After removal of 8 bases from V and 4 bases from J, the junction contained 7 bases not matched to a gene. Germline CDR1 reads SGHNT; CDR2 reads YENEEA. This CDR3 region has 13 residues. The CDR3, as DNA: TGTGCCAGCTCCACTAGCGGACCTTACGAGCAGTACTTC. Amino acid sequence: CASSTSGPYEQYF.

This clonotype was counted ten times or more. The CDR3 region has the DNA TGTGCCATCAGTGAGTTGGGACTCAGCTCCTACGAGCAGTACTTC. Protein product: CAISELGLSSYEQYF. The chain has TRBV10-3 and TRBJ2-7; tentatively, D is TRBD2 (6 bases). There are 15 residues in the CDR3. V was shortened by 1 base and J by 0 bases, with 10 bases between the two germline ends. Per germline, CDR1 ENHRY and CDR2 SYGVKD.